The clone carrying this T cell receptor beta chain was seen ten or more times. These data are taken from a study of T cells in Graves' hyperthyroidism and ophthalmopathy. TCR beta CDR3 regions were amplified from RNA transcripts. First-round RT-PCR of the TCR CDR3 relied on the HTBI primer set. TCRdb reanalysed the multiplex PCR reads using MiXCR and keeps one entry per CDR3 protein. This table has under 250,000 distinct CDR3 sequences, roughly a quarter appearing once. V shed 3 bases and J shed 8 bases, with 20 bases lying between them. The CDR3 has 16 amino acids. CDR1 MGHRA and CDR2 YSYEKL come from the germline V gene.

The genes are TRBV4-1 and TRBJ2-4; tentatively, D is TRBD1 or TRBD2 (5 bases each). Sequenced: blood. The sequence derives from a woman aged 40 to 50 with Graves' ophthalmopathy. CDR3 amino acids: CASSHRNRDPWDIQYF. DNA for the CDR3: TGCGCCAGCAGCCACCGAAACCGGGACCCATGGGACATTCAGTACTTC.